This T cell receptor (beta chain) was captured by sequencing in a study of blood T cell repertoires in COVID-19. Study background: COVID-19 samples from acute and convalescent phases originated in the United States, Italy and Spain.

Categorization into cohorts depended on clinical history that participants reported. Profiling relied on immunoSEQ multiplex PCR, and the TCRdb table lists in-frame clones only, not all of them. The sample lists over 350,000 clones, approximately 88% occurring once. The CDR3 is 12 amino acids. CDR1 and CDR2 (germline): WNHNN, SYGVQD (reference sequence). Trimming took 2 bases from V and 11 from J, leaving 10 bases between them. Sequencing was carried out using PBMCs or T cells enriched from blood (not recorded which). This TCR was sampled from a woman in her twenties or thirties with acute COVID-19. The gene calls are TRBV10-1 and TRBJ1-5; possibly TRBD1 for D (6 bases). CDR3 in DNA: TGCGCCAGCAGTGAGATGGGGGCAGCCCAGCATTTT. It encodes CASSEMGAAQHF.